What follows are 14 T cell receptor beta chains derived from one specimen sequenced in a study of metastatic and nonmetastatic thyroid tumors. TCRdb used MiXCR to call clones anew from the PCR reads. Of some 45,000 clones in the sample, around 15% were seen once. Every patient was untreated before thyroid surgery. Specimen: blood. The receptors shown here come from a female donor with papillary thyroid cancer or a benign thyroid nodule (not recorded which). Some clones in this sample may be carry-over from other donors' samples.

At least ten counts were recorded for this clone. V gene TRBV24-1 combines with J gene TRBJ1-3; D not certain. CDR1 KGHDR and CDR2 SFDVKD come from the germline V gene. Between the trimmed V and J ends, which lost 2 bases and 0 bases, there was a span of 4 bases. This CDR3 contains 14 residues. The CDR3 spells CATSDYPSGNTIYF. For the CDR3, the DNA is TGTGCCACCAGTGATTATCCCTCTGGAAACACCATATATTTT.

This clone was observed many times. Distinct nucleotide sequences in the sample also encode this CDR3. The chain carries TRBV11-1 and TRBJ2-1; 9 bases are shared with TRBD2. This CDR3 has 15 residues. Germline V gene sequence: CDR1 SGHAT, CDR2 FQDESV (reference sequence). The V and J ends lost 5 bases and 5 bases, in that order; junction bases with no gene match: 7. The CDR3 here is CASSPTSGSDNEQFF. CDR3 coding DNA: TGTGCCAGCAGCCCGACTAGCGGATCTGACAATGAGCAGTTCTTC.

This clone occurred a few times. One end of the junction varies from germline; a read error may be responsible. V usage is TRBV10-1 and J usage is TRBJ2-7; 12 nucleotides line up with TRBD2. The CDR3 covers 16 residues. Germline CDR1 and CDR2: WNHNN and SYGVQD (reference sequence). The CDR3 DNA sequence: TGCGCCAGCAGCCTAGCGGGAGGGAAGAAGAACTACGAGCAGTACTTT. It yields the protein CASSLAGGKKNYEQYF.

This clone occurred many times. The rearrangement uses TRBV28 and TRBJ2-7; weak D call: TRBD2 (5 bases). V was shortened by 5 bases and J by 3 bases, with 17 bases between the two germline ends. The CDR3 spans 15 residues. Germline CDR1 is MDHEN and CDR2 is SYDVKM. Here the CDR3 DNA reads TGTGCCAGCAGTCTAGCCCCCCGGGGTGGCTACGAGCAGTACTTC. Translation gives CASSLAPRGGYEQYF.

This clone was seen repeatedly, ten times or more. The identical CDR3 is also encoded by other nucleotide sequences in the sample. V and J are TRBV3-1 and TRBJ2-7; 10 bases line up with TRBD2. Per germline, CDR1 LGHDT and CDR2 YNNKEL (reference sequence). J gave up 0 bases and V 5 bases, and 4 bases lay outside the gene matches. The CDR3 has 15 residues. CDR3 sequence (DNA): TGTGCCAGCAGCTATACTAGCGGGGCCTCCTACGAGCAGTACTTC. Translating gives CASSYTSGASYEQYF.

In this sample, this clone turned up many times. J is TRBJ1-1 and V is TRBV28; a weak D match, TRBD1 (6 bases). There are 15 residues in the CDR3. Germline CDR1 is MDHEN and CDR2 is SYDVKM. V lost 5 bases, J lost 4 bases, and 17 bases lay in between. CDR3: CASSPWRGQGTEAFF. The DNA of the CDR3 is TGTGCCAGCAGTCCATGGCGGGGGCAGGGCACTGAAGCTTTCTTT.

At least ten counts were recorded for this clone. A read error is possible here, since a much larger clone lies one base away. The CDR3 DNA follows: TGTGCCAACAGTTATAAGAGCACAGATACGCAGTATTTT. Translation: CANSYKSTDTQYF. The chain recombines TRBV6-6 with TRBJ2-3; D unclear. The CDR3 length is 13 residues. Germline CDR1 reads MNHNY; CDR2 reads SVGAGI (reference sequence).

Notes on this clone: One end of the junction fails to match germline, which may point to a read error. V usage is TRBV28 and J usage is TRBJ2-1, with D maybe TRBD1 (5 bases). The germline V gene has CDR1 MDHEN and CDR2 SYDVKM. This CDR3 is built from 13 residues. The chain's CDR3 is CASWPGQYNEQIW. CDR3 bases: TGTGCCAGCTGGCCAGGGCAGTACAATGAGCAGATCTGG.

Only a few counts were recorded for this clone. The V and J genes are TRBV12-3 or TRBV12-4 and TRBJ2-1, with D uncertain. The CDR3 has 15 amino acids. The V gene lost 3 bases and the J gene lost 3 bases, with 12 bases spanning the gap. The CDR3 loop reads CASSFVNWVYNEQFF. The CDR3 bases are TGTGCCAGCAGTTTTGTTAACTGGGTCTACAATGAGCAGTTCTTC.

This clone came up many times. The same CDR3 can be traced to other DNA sequences in this sample. This sequence joins TRBV28 and TRBJ1-2; weak D call: TRBD1 (5 bases). CDR1 and CDR2 (germline): MDHEN, SYDVKM. The V and J ends lost 6 bases and 2 bases respectively, with 10 bases between them. The CDR3 spans 13 residues. The CDR3 spells CASSSRQNYGYTF. The CDR3 DNA reads TGTGCCAGCAGCTCCAGACAGAACTATGGCTACACCTTC.

This clone showed up just a few times. This chain uses TRBV6-2 or TRBV6-3 with TRBJ2-7; 7 bases are shared with TRBD2. The CDR3 is made up of 15 amino acids. With V trimmed by 0 bases and J by 0 bases, 2 bases remained unmatched. Looked up from germline, CDR1 is MNHEY and CDR2 is SVGEGT. The CDR3 is CASSYSAGSSYEQYF. For the CDR3, the DNA is TGTGCCAGCAGTTACTCAGCGGGAAGCTCCTACGAGCAGTACTTC.

This clone has more than one count but fewer than ten. This chain links TRBV11-2 with TRBJ2-3, with D maybe TRBD2 (6 bases). The CDR3 totals 18 residues. With 1 base removed from V and 2 bases from J, the gap between germline ends came to 19 bases. CDR1 SGHAT and CDR2 FQNNGV come from the germline V gene. Written as DNA, the CDR3 is TGTGCCAGCAGCTTAGTCGGTTCTCCGGGGGATAACACAGATACGCAGTATTTT. Protein: CASSLVGSPGDNTDTQYF.

This clone was counted ten times or more. The chain combines TRBV5-1 with TRBJ2-7; possibly TRBD1 for D (6 bases). V was cut by 4 bases and J by 0 bases, with 8 bases left in between. The length of the CDR3 is 13 residues. Germline V lookup: CDR1 SGHRS, CDR2 YFSETQ. CDR3 nucleotide sequence: TGCGCCAGCAGCCAGGGGAGCTCCTACGAGCAGTACTTC. This sequence encodes CASSQGSSYEQYF.

This chain connects TRBV5-1 to TRBJ1-3; D gene ambiguous. The CDR3 is 14 residues long. Trimming left V 2 bases short and J 4 bases short, with 10 bases between. CDR1 and CDR2 from the germline V gene are SGHRS and YFSETQ. The CDR3 bases are TGCGCCAGCAGCTTTACCGCTGGGGGAAACACCATATATTTT. Amino acids: CASSFTAGGNTIYF. The variable domain in full, completed from reference TRBV5-1 and TRBJ1-3, reads KAGVTQTPRYLIKTRGQQVTLSCSPISGHRSVSWYQQTPGQGLQFLFEYFSETQRNKGNFPGRFSGRQFSNSRSEMNVSTLELGDSALYLCASSFTAGGNTIYFGEGSWLTVV.